These 23 T cell receptor beta chains came from one sample sequenced in a study of CD8 T cells in ankylosing spondylitis. TCRdb recomputed calls from the 5' RACE reads with MiXCR, one row per CDR3 protein. The repertoire has about 150,000 distinct CDR3 sequences, approximately 44% of them found once; the top ten carry approximately 14%. The material sequenced was synovial fluid, either unsorted or a sorted T cell fraction (not recorded which). The receptor set was obtained from a male donor with ankylosing spondylitis.

This clonotype was found a few times. V is TRBV12-3 or TRBV12-4 and J is TRBJ2-1; 10 nucleotides line up with TRBD1. CDR3 length: 16 amino acids. V was pared by 6 bases and J by 5 bases, with 10 bases of the junction left unmatched. DNA of the CDR3: TGTGCCAGCAGGCAGCATCCGGGACAGGGGAACAATGAGCAGTTCTTC. It encodes CASRQHPGQGNNEQFF.

This clonotype has a handful of counts. The genes are TRBV5-1 and TRBJ1-2; D is unresolved. Germline loops: CDR1 SGHRS, CDR2 YFSETQ. CDR3 length: 14 amino acids. V lost 0 bases, J lost 6 bases, and 12 bases lay in between. The CDR3 loop reads CASSLEYRTNGYTF. The CDR3 bases are TGCGCCAGCAGCTTGGAATACCGAACAAATGGCTACACCTTC.

The chain couples TRBV12-3 or TRBV12-4 to TRBJ1-1; 8 bases agree with TRBD1. The CDR3 is 14 residues long. V lost 1 base, J lost 3 bases, and 1 base stayed unmatched. CDR3 bases: TGTGCCAGCAGTTTAGACAGGGGGGACACTGAAGCTTTCTTT. It specifies CASSLDRGDTEAFF.

V gene TRBV7-9 combines with J gene TRBJ2-1; weak D call: TRBD2 (6 bases). Trimming removed 1 base from V and 10 bases from J, with 14 bases in between. The CDR3 is 14 amino acids. Germline V CDR1 and CDR2: SEHNR, FQNEAQ (reference sequence). The CDR3 spells CASSLGPPREEQFF. In DNA, the CDR3 is TGTGCCAGCAGCTTAGGGCCCCCCCGGGAGGAGCAGTTCTTC.

This clonotype came up a few times. The genes are TRBV12-3 or TRBV12-4 and TRBJ2-3; TRBD2 is a possible D gene (6 bases). V was clipped by 6 bases and J by 1 base, with 20 bases between them. The CDR3 extends over 17 amino acids. This chain's CDR3 is CASSNTLTSNRTDTQYF. The CDR3 DNA follows: TGTGCCAGCAGCAACACTTTGACTAGTAATCGCACAGATACGCAGTATTTT.

This clonotype was observed a handful of times. This chain links TRBV10-3 with TRBJ2-5, with 9 bases matching TRBD1. The CDR3 extends over 14 amino acids. Germline V lookup: CDR1 ENHRY, CDR2 SYGVKD. The V gene end was trimmed by 7 bases and the J gene end by 5 bases; junction bases not matched to a gene: 8. The CDR3 here is CAITHRGRWETQYF. CDR3 DNA sequence: TGTGCCATCACCCACAGGGGGCGATGGGAGACCCAGTACTTC.

The chain joins TRBV11-1 to TRBJ2-1; D may be TRBD1 or TRBD2 (5 bases each). The CDR3 contains 15 residues. V lost 3 bases to trimming and J lost 10 bases, with 19 bases between them. CDR1 and CDR2 (germline): SGHAT, FQDESV (reference sequence). The CDR3 DNA reads as TGTGCCAGCAGCTTGGGACCAGCTCCCTTCCTGGAGCAGTTCTTC. Its protein is CASSLGPAPFLEQFF.

The chain links TRBV28 to TRBJ2-7; D possibly corresponds to TRBD1 (5 bases). V gave up 6 bases and J gave up 1 base, with 16 bases separating them. The V gene's germline CDR1 is MDHEN and CDR2 SYDVKM. The CDR3 is made up of 15 amino acids. Here the CDR3 DNA reads TGTGCCAGCAGCTGGGGAACAGGCCTATCCTACGAGCAGTACTTC. This encodes CASSWGTGLSYEQYF.

In its sample, this clonotype was seen a few times. The chain has TRBV18 and TRBJ1-1, with a tentative D call TRBD1 (6 bases). This CDR3 region has 15 residues. The V gene's germline CDR1 is KGHSH and CDR2 LQKENI. Trimming cost V 3 bases and J 1 base, with 12 bases left between them. Written as DNA, the CDR3 is TGTGCCAGCTCACCCCGGACAGTTTGGAACACTGAAGCTTTCTTT. Translating it yields CASSPRTVWNTEAFF.

The DNA of the CDR3 is TGTGCCAGCAGCTTGCGACCGGGACTAGCGGGGGGCAACACCGGGGAGCTGTTTTTT. Residues: CASSLRPGLAGGNTGELFF. The chain combines TRBV7-2 with TRBJ2-2; 15 nucleotides agree with TRBD2. Germline V gene data show CDR1 as SGHTA and CDR2 as FQGNSA. The length of the CDR3 is 19 residues. Trimming cost V 3 bases and J 2 bases; bases outside gene matches: 7.

The sample holds many counts of this clonotype. The V and J genes are TRBV6-1 and TRBJ2-3, with TRBD2 identical over 12 bases. CDR3 length equals 14 residues. The germline gives CDR1 MNHNS, CDR2 SASEGT. Losses at the gene ends were 4 bases for V and 4 bases for J; bases not matched to a gene: 0. The CDR3 protein is CASSGLAGADTQYF. For the CDR3, the DNA is TGTGCCAGCAGTGGACTAGCGGGAGCAGATACGCAGTATTTT.

This clonotype was observed at least ten times. The V and J genes are TRBV6-4 and TRBJ2-1, with D unclear. CDR1 and CDR2 from the germline V gene are MRHNA and SNTAGT. V dropped 4 bases and J dropped 0 bases, with 4 bases sitting between them. CDR3 length: 13 residues. In nucleotides, the CDR3 is TGTGCCAGCAGTGCGGGCTCCTACAATGAGCAGTTCTTC. Protein product: CASSAGSYNEQFF.

J is TRBJ2-7 and V is TRBV12-3 or TRBV12-4; TRBD2 is a possible D gene (7 bases). The CDR3 runs to 14 residues. Trimming shortened V by 7 bases and J by 2 bases, and 15 bases separated the two germline ends. This CDR3 is CASTEGGATYEQYF. The CDR3 nucleotides are TGTGCCAGCACCGAAGGGGGGGCCACCTACGAGCAGTACTTC.

The J gene is TRBJ2-2, the V gene TRBV20-1, with TRBD2 matching 13 bases. The ends lost 0 bases at V and 3 bases at J; junction bases unmatched: 1. Germline lookup yields CDR1 DFQATT and CDR2 SNEGSKA (reference sequence). The CDR3 length is 16 residues. As DNA, the CDR3 is TGCAGTGCTAGAGATGGACTAGCGGGAGACACCGGGGAGCTGTTTTTT. Its translation: CSARDGLAGDTGELFF.

The V and J genes are TRBV7-9 and TRBJ1-1; D unclear. This CDR3 is 12 amino acids long. Deletions cut 5 bases from V and 4 bases from J, with 8 bases between. CDR1 is SEHNR, CDR2 FQNEAQ, per germline (reference sequence). The CDR3 sequence: CASSLITTEAFF. CDR3 coding DNA: TGTGCCAGCAGCCTAATCACCACTGAAGCTTTCTTT.

This clonotype was seen many times. The V call is TRBV7-9, the J call TRBJ2-1, with TRBD2 as a possible D gene (5 bases). V lost 5 bases, J lost 10 bases, and 21 bases lay in between. This CDR3 region has 15 residues. The V gene's germline CDR1 is SEHNR and CDR2 FQNEAQ (reference sequence). DNA for the CDR3: TGTGCCAGCAGCGGTCTCTCAGCGGAGTGGGGAGAGCAGTTCTTC. It yields the protein CASSGLSAEWGEQFF. Filled out from reference TRBV7-9 and TRBJ2-1, the complete variable domain reads DTGVSQNPRHKITKRGQNVTFRCDPISEHNRLYWYRQTLGQGPEFLTYFQNEAQLEKSRLLSDRFSAERPKGSFSTLEIQRTEQGDSAMYLCASSGLSAEWGEQFFGPGTRLTVL.

This clonotype occurred once. The chain combines TRBV2 with TRBJ1-2; D not resolved. The V and J ends lost 2 bases and 4 bases respectively, with 14 bases between them. The CDR3 extends over 15 amino acids. In germline, CDR1 is SNHLY, CDR2 FYNNEI. The CDR3 DNA is TGTGCCAGCAGTGAAACCGTCCCGGCGGGCTATGGCTACACCTTC. Protein product: CASSETVPAGYGYTF.

The rearrangement joins TRBV20-1 to TRBJ2-5; the match to TRBD2 covers 7 bases. The germline gives CDR1 DFQATT, CDR2 SNEGSKA (reference sequence). V was clipped by 7 bases and J by 4 bases; unmatched bases: 15. This CDR3 contains 15 residues. In DNA, the CDR3 is TGCAGTGGGGGGAATGGGGCTAGCGGAGTAGAGACCCAGTACTTC. It translates to CSGGNGASGVETQYF.

The genes are TRBV9 and TRBJ1-2; 8 positions agree with TRBD1. The CDR3 is made up of 14 amino acids. The V gene end was trimmed by 4 bases and the J gene end by 3 bases; junction bases not matched to a gene: 5. Germline CDR1 is SGDLS and CDR2 is YYNGEE. The CDR3 region has the DNA TGTGCCAGCAGCTCAGGGGGCAGTCACTATGGCTACACCTTC. It encodes CASSSGGSHYGYTF.

This clonotype came up a few times. J is TRBJ1-1 and V is TRBV12-3 or TRBV12-4; D remains unclear. Trimming took 3 bases from V and 4 from J, leaving 9 bases between them. The CDR3 extends over 13 amino acids. The CDR3 nucleotides read TGTGCCAGCAGTTTTGCTCCGATCACTGAAGCTTTCTTT. This gives the protein CASSFAPITEAFF.

The V and J genes are TRBV20-1 and TRBJ1-5; unclear D gene. Germline values: CDR1 DFQATT, CDR2 SNEGSKA (reference sequence). V lost 0 bases to trimming and J lost 8 bases, with 17 bases between them. This CDR3 region has 15 residues. The DNA for the CDR3 is TGCAGTGCTAGAGATTTCGGACTTATAGGTGAGCCCCAGCATTTT. Translated: CSARDFGLIGEPQHF.

The rearrangement links TRBV20-1 to TRBJ2-7; weak D call: TRBD1 (5 bases). The CDR3 loop spans 13 amino acids. CDR1 and CDR2 from the germline V gene are DFQATT and SNEGSKA (reference sequence). The chain's CDR3 is CSGLGEKVYEQYF. CDR3 bases: TGCAGCGGGTTAGGGGAAAAGGTCTACGAGCAGTACTTC.

This clonotype was recorded a few times. The rearrangement uses TRBV27 and TRBJ1-1; D is perhaps TRBD1 (5 bases). The germline gives CDR1 MNHEY, CDR2 SMNVEV (reference sequence). V shed 3 bases and J shed 5 bases, with 19 bases lying between them. The CDR3 consists of 16 residues. In nucleotides, the CDR3 is TGTGCCAGCAGTTTGGGTCAGGGACCCCGAGGAACTGAAGCTTTCTTT. Encoded protein: CASSLGQGPRGTEAFF.